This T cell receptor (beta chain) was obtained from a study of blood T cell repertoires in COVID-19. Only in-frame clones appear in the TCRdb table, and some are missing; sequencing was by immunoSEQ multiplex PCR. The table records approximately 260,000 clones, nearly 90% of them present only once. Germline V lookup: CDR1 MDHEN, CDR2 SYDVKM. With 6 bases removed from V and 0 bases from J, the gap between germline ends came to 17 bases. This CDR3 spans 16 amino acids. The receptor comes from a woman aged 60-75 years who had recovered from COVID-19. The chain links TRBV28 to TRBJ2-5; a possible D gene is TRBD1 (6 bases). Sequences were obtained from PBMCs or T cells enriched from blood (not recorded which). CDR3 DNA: TGTGCCAGCAGCCCGACAGGCCCATACAACCAAGAGACCCAGTACTTC. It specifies CASSPTGPYNQETQYF.